The rows below give T cell receptor beta chains drawn from one sample of a study of T-cell memory formation after mild COVID-19. TCRdb analysed the 5' RACE reads with MiXCR anew, one entry per CDR3 protein. This sample carries hundreds of thousands of distinct CDR3 sequences, around 16% of them seen once, and the ten largest clones take 8.1%. Sequenced input: PBMCs or a T cell subset sorted from them (not recorded which). These receptors were taken from an adult woman who had mild COVID-19 (a few samples of this study predate the infection). Cell type and time point are not known. The CDR3 runs from the conserved cysteine through the conserved F or W. A D gene is named only where the DNA matches it firmly. The size entry is marked missing in some rows and otherwise reads once, few, many or a size class.

J gene: TRBJ2-7; clone size: NA; CDR3 length: 13; V gene: TRBV7-2; D gene: TRBD2; CDR3 DNA: TGTGCCAGCTCAGACGGCGGGAGGCTTGAGCAGTACTTC; CDR3 protein: CASSDGGRLEQYF
J gene: TRBJ2-7; clone size: NA; CDR3 length: 18; V gene: TRBV15; D gene: TRBD1; CDR3 DNA: TGTGCCACCAGCAGCCCCTCAACCGGGACAGGGGGACACTACGAGCAGTACTTC; CDR3 protein: CATSSPSTGTGGHYEQYF
J gene: TRBJ2-7; clone size: NA; CDR3 length: 14; V gene: TRBV9; D gene: TRBD2; CDR3 DNA: TGTGCCAGCAGCGTAGGGGAGGGTTGGAACGAGCAGTACTTC; CDR3 protein: CASSVGEGWNEQYF
J gene: TRBJ1-5; clone size: few; CDR3 length: 14; V gene: TRBV28; D gene: NA; CDR3 DNA: TGTGCCAGCAGTTATGGACAGTTCAATCAGCCCCAGCATTTT; CDR3 protein: CASSYGQFNQPQHF
J gene: TRBJ2-7; clone size: few; CDR3 length: 15; V gene: TRBV7-2; D gene: TRBD1; CDR3 DNA: TGTGCCAGCAGCCCTCGGGACAGGCTTACTTACGAGCAGTACTTC; CDR3 protein: CASSPRDRLTYEQYF
J gene: TRBJ2-6; clone size: NA; CDR3 length: 15; V gene: TRBV25-1; D gene: NA; CDR3 DNA: TGTGCCAGTCTGAAGACGGTCTCTGGGGCCAACGTCCTGACTTTC; CDR3 protein: CASLKTVSGANVLTF
J gene: TRBJ2-1; clone size: few; CDR3 length: 15; V gene: TRBV4-2; D gene: NA; CDR3 DNA: TGTGCCAGCAGCCAACGCAGGTACTCCTACAATGAGCAGTTCTTC; CDR3 protein: CASSQRRYSYNEQFF
J gene: TRBJ2-2; clone size: few; CDR3 length: 14; V gene: TRBV9; D gene: NA; CDR3 DNA: TGTGCCAGCAGCGTAGTGTCAGGGATCGGGGAGCTGTTTTTT; CDR3 protein: CASSVVSGIGELFF
J gene: TRBJ2-1; clone size: many; CDR3 length: 16; V gene: TRBV7-3; D gene: TRBD2; CDR3 DNA: TGTGCCAGCAGCCTAGGGACTAGCGGGGGTTACAATGAGCAGTTCTTC; CDR3 protein: CASSLGTSGGYNEQFF
J gene: TRBJ1-1; clone size: few; CDR3 length: 15; V gene: TRBV12-3/TRBV12-4; D gene: NA; CDR3 DNA: TGTGCCAGCAGCCCACCGGGCAGGTCGCACACTGAAGCTTTCTTT; CDR3 protein: CASSPPGRSHTEAFF
J gene: TRBJ1-2; clone size: NA; CDR3 length: 17; V gene: TRBV4-2; D gene: NA; CDR3 DNA: TGTGCCAGCAGCCAAATGGGGCTCCAGACGGAGCACTATGGCTACACCTTC; CDR3 protein: CASSQMGLQTEHYGYTF